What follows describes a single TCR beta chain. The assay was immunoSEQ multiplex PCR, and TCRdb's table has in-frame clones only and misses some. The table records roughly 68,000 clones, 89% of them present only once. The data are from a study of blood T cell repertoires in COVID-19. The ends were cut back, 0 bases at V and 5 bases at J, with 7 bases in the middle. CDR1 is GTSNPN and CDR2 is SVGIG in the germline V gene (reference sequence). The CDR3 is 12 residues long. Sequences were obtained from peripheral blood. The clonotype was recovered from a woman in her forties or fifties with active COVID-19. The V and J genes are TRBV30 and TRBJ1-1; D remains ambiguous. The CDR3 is CAWSVPGTEAFF. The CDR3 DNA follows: TGTGCCTGGAGTGTACCCGGGACTGAAGCTTTCTTT.